The clone carrying this TCR beta chain was recorded at least ten times. The antigen is unknown. The data are from a study of HIV-infected children after antiretroviral therapy interruption. As for the study in general: Interruption-arm samples span weeks 0, 12, interruption end (24 or 48), and about 3 years post-study. Study-level points and caveats: Naive CD4+ sequences overlapped less between time points once interruption began.

A 3' RACE protocol on RNA, with unique molecular identifiers, produced the TCR library. TCRdb re-analysed the 3' RACE reads in MiXCR, keeping a single row per CDR3 protein. The repertoire holds tens of thousands of distinct CDR3 sequences, with around 4% as singletons. Documented treatment: PENTA 11 planned treatment interruption arm or continuous ART arm. The sequence was collected from a pool of human donors with HIV. Sequencing used CD45RA+ CD4+ T cells from PBMCs, pooled from several time points, obtained from a donor given antiretroviral therapy, either interrupted or continuous. Sample subset: naive CD4+ CD45RA+ CD45RO- T cells.

The CDR3 reads CASSYGTMNTEAFF. The DNA for the CDR3 is TGTGCCAGCAGTTACGGGACCATGAACACTGAAGCTTTCTTT. The chain recombines TRBV6-6 with TRBJ1-1, with D possibly matching TRBD1 (5 bases). CDR1 MNHNY and CDR2 SVGAGI come from the germline V gene (reference sequence). The V and J ends lost 2 bases and 0 bases respectively, with 7 bases between them. The CDR3 extends over 14 amino acids.